This T cell receptor (beta chain) stems from a study of persistence of HIV-infected CD4 T cells. Germline V gene data show CDR1 as SGHNT and CDR2 as YENEEA. There are 14 residues in the CDR3. V was clipped by 3 bases and J by 8 bases; unmatched bases: 5. Lysates of CMV-infected fibroblasts at approximately 9.4 ug/mL stimulated these cells. Memory cells lacking CD40L and CD69 with high CD45RO were sorted. Sequencing used immunoSEQ version 4 in survey mode. Sequencing used immunoSEQ multiplex PCR; TCRdb keeps in-frame clones, though not all of them. This table has tens of thousands of clones, about 81% appearing once. Comment on this clone: What it recognizes is unknown.

The V and J genes are TRBV11-3 and TRBJ2-1, with 9 bases identical to TRBD1. The TCR originated in an adult man with HIV who was CMV-seropositive. Sample: CD4+ T cells sorted from PBMCs after approximately 19-hour stimulation, taken from a patient who received antiretroviral therapy. This CDR3 is CASSLGQGGDEQFF. In DNA form, the CDR3 reads TGTGCCAGCAGCTTGGGACAGGGTGGGGATGAGCAGTTCTTC. Drawing the rest from reference TRBV11-3 and TRBJ2-1, the complete variable domain is EAGVVQSPRYKIIEKKQPVAFWCNPISGHNTLYWYLQNLGQGPELLIRYENEEAVDDSQLPKDRFSAERLKGVDSTLKIQPAELGDSAVYLCASSLGQGGDEQFFGPGTRLTVL.